Reported below is one TCR beta chain. The record originates from a study of cytomegalovirus exposure and HLA in healthy donors. The PCR contained 60 Vbeta and 13 Jbeta primers. Method: immunoSEQ multiplex PCR; TCRdb's copy keeps in-frame clones and lacks some. The repertoire has approximately 170,000 clones, about 82% of them found once; the top ten carry less than 2.5%. Sequencing was carried out using PBMCs. This receptor was taken from a male donor in good health and CMV-seronegative.

Here the CDR3 reads CASSLGGDQETQYF. The CDR3 coding sequence is TGCGCCAGCAGCCTCGGGGGGGATCAAGAGACCCAGTACTTC. This sequence joins TRBV5-1 and TRBJ2-5, with TRBD2 matching over 8 bases. The trim removed 4 bases at V and 2 bases at J, leaving 4 bases unmatched. Germline CDR1 is SGHRS and CDR2 is YFSETQ. The CDR3 is made up of 14 amino acids.